This is a list of T cell receptor beta chains from one sample in a study of T cells in Graves' hyperthyroidism and ophthalmopathy. TCRdb itself ran the multiplex PCR reads through MiXCR, one entry per CDR3 protein. Among 450,000 to 650,000 distinct CDR3 sequences listed, about 14% were seen once. What was sequenced was blood. Receptor source: a woman under 30 with Graves' ophthalmopathy. The CDR3 runs from the conserved cysteine through the conserved F or W. Fields, in order: J gene, V gene, CDR3 protein.

>TRBJ1-2|TRBV29-1
CSVSDYGYTF
>TRBJ2-1|TRBV19
CASSRDELRSDEQFF
>TRBJ2-7|TRBV19
CASSTQDRRRREQYF
>TRBJ2-2|TRBV2
CASRISGRNGELFF
>TRBJ2-1|TRBV2
CASSYEALFSGNNNEQFF
>TRBJ2-7|TRBV28
CASSQGRHYEQYF
>TRBJ2-2|TRBV27
CASSLFGTGFGELFF
>TRBJ2-1|TRBV7-9
CASSLTTGVYHEQFF
>TRBJ2-7|TRBV5-1
CASSLVPSGAAYEQYF
>TRBJ2-6|TRBV2
CASSPGQGRSGANVLTF
>TRBJ2-1|TRBV24-1
CAPSRGLAGERRDEQFF
>TRBJ2-6|TRBV28
CASMSGANVLTF
>TRBJ1-1|TRBV19
CASTVTGTGNTEAFF
>TRBJ1-1|TRBV5-1
CASSFRGKNTEAFF
>TRBJ2-7|TRBV25-1
CASSATGWDSYEQYF
>TRBJ2-5|TRBV12-3/TRBV12-4
CASSWGLPDKTQYF
>TRBJ1-6|TRBV9
CASSVRVNSPLHF
>TRBJ2-1|TRBV20-1
CSAREVTSGRPLGEQFF
>TRBJ2-5|TRBV6-1
CASRLGTLQETQYF
>TRBJ1-5|TRBV19
CASSRRQGGNQPQHF
>TRBJ2-1|TRBV7-9
CASSSGLLRHNEQFF
>TRBJ2-7|TRBV12-3/TRBV12-4
CASWTSGYEQYF
>TRBJ2-2|TRBV9
CASSVSGTGRNTGELFF
>TRBJ1-1|TRBV4-1
CASSLQGRSEAFF
>TRBJ2-3|TRBV30
CAWSGLARTDTQYF
>TRBJ2-3|TRBV11-3
CASSFTANTDTQYF
>TRBJ1-2|TRBV6-1
CASGRTGATNYGYTF
>TRBJ1-5|TRBV28
CASSFASGDNQPQHF
>TRBJ2-1|TRBV27
CASSLLAGGTYNEQFF
>TRBJ2-1|TRBV27
CASSKTGLAGYNEQFF
>TRBJ1-4|TRBV7-3
CASSVPGEKLFF
>TRBJ2-1|TRBV9
CASSPRFRGTSGNTRMGNEQFF
>TRBJ1-3|TRBV10-3
CAISTTRPSGNTIYF
>TRBJ2-1|TRBV4-1
CASSRWTVNNEQFF
>TRBJ2-3|TRBV6-4
CASSVNTYTDTQYF
>TRBJ2-5|TRBV6-6
CASSYSKGRGETQYF
>TRBJ2-7|TRBV5-6
CASSSKRELIPYEQYF
>TRBJ1-5|TRBV24-1
CATNDGGGSNQPQHF
>TRBJ1-6|TRBV28
CASSLWDRDSPLHF
>TRBJ2-2|TRBV2
CASSGVRRYGELFF
>TRBJ2-1|TRBV29-1
CSEGSEIRNEQFF
>TRBJ1-4|TRBV7-9
CASSLVGTDEKLFF
>TRBJ2-2|TRBV5-6
CASSLSGITGELFF
>TRBJ1-6|TRBV9
CASSRGPWDAGSPLHF
>TRBJ2-1|TRBV6-1
CASSEWGNRGTNEQFF
>TRBJ2-1|TRBV10-3
CAISESGASGRPNEQFF
>TRBJ2-3|TRBV20-1
CSAVGISGRRITDTQYF
>TRBJ2-1|TRBV11-2
CASSSVRVAGESDEQFF
>TRBJ2-7|TRBV27
CASSSSSGASYEQYF
>TRBJ2-1|TRBV12-5
CASGRGLANNEQFF
>TRBJ1-1|TRBV10-3
CAISESNGGGDTEAFF
>TRBJ1-2|TRBV7-9
CASSLVSLRRDGYTF
>TRBJ2-1|TRBV9
CASSGPLSEQFF
>TRBJ2-3|TRBV28
CASSRDNGGRPTDTQYF
>TRBJ1-2|TRBV2
CASSYSPGYYGYTF
>TRBJ2-7|TRBV11-2
CASSYWRTGNYEQYF
>TRBJ2-7|TRBV6-1
CASSSLLPYEQYF
>TRBJ2-1|TRBV12-3/TRBV12-4
CASSYPGIYNEQFF
>TRBJ1-5|TRBV20-1
CSATWGGGNQPQHF
>TRBJ1-3|TRBV6-1
CASRRDTSGNTIYF